The rows below give T cell receptor beta chains drawn from one sample of a study of tumor-infiltrating lymphocytes in primary liver carcinoma. Each CDR3 protein is one row after TCRdb ran MiXCR on the multiplex PCR reads. The sample lists approximately 73,000 distinct CDR3 sequences; about 70% were seen once. The sequenced material came from liver tumor tissue from sampling region 4. The source is a woman in her fifties or sixties with primary liver carcinoma and hepatitis B virus infection. Each CDR3 is given with its conserved first and last residue. The D gene is left open where the match is weak. The listing skips clone size in some rows; elsewhere it reads once, few, many or a size class.

V gene: TRBV11-3
clone size: once
J gene: TRBJ2-1
D gene: .
CDR3 DNA: TGTGCCAACAGCTTAGGTCAAGGCGAGAGTGCCGGCTACAATGAACAGTTCTTC
CDR3 protein: CANSLGQGESAGYNEQFF

V gene: TRBV10-2
clone size: .
J gene: TRBJ2-2
D gene: TRBD2
CDR3 DNA: TGCGCCAGTAGGGAGACTAGCGAGAACACCGGGGAGCTGTTTTTT
CDR3 protein: CASRETSENTGELFF

V gene: TRBV10-1
clone size: .
J gene: TRBJ1-2
D gene: .
CDR3 DNA: TGCGCCAGCATTGAGGGGTTTTCCTATGACTACACCTTC
CDR3 protein: CASIEGFSYDYTF

V gene: TRBV11-2
clone size: .
J gene: TRBJ2-3
D gene: .
CDR3 DNA: TGTGCCAGCAGCTCGGGACTGACGGGACTAGATACGCAGTATTTT
CDR3 protein: CASSSGLTGLDTQYF

V gene: TRBV12-3/TRBV12-4
clone size: .
J gene: TRBJ2-2
D gene: .
CDR3 DNA: .
CDR3 protein: CASSLWGLGIGELLF

V gene: TRBV14
clone size: .
J gene: TRBJ1-2
D gene: .
CDR3 DNA: TGTGTCAGCAGCCAAGATACAGGGTGCGTCTATGGCTACACCTTC
CDR3 protein: CVSSQDTGCVYGYTF

V gene: TRBV6-5
clone size: .
J gene: TRBJ2-1
D gene: .
CDR3 DNA: TGTGCCAGCAGTTACTCAACTAGTGCGAGGGCCAATGAGCAGTTCTTC
CDR3 protein: CASSYSTSARANEQFF

V gene: TRBV6-1
clone size: many
J gene: TRBJ2-7
D gene: .
CDR3 DNA: TGTGCCAGCAGTGAACGCCGGAGTCTACACTCCTACGAGCAGTACTTC
CDR3 protein: CASSERRSLHSYEQYF

V gene: TRBV28
clone size: many
J gene: TRBJ1-2
D gene: .
CDR3 DNA: TGTGCCAGCAGTCAAAGATCGTTTGCGGCCCCGGTTGGCTATGGCTACACCTTC
CDR3 protein: CASSQRSFAAPVGYGYTF

V gene: TRBV11-3
clone size: once
J gene: TRBJ1-1
D gene: .
CDR3 DNA: TGTGCCAGCAGCTTCGGGGTAGTGAAGACTGAAGCTTTCTTT
CDR3 protein: CASSFGVVKTEAFF

V gene: TRBV5-1
clone size: many
J gene: TRBJ2-5
D gene: .
CDR3 DNA: TGCGCCAGCAGCAGGGGAATGGGGCCACAAGAGACCCAGTACTTC
CDR3 protein: CASSRGMGPQETQYF

V gene: TRBV5-1
clone size: .
J gene: TRBJ2-7
D gene: .
CDR3 DNA: TGCGCCAGCAGCTTGGTACTAGCCCGGGGGCACGGGAACGAGCAGTACTTC
CDR3 protein: CASSLVLARGHGNEQYF